This entry describes one TCR beta chain. The antigen is undetermined. A read error is possible here, since a much larger clone lies one base away. The CDR3 is 15 amino acids. The germline CDR1 and CDR2 sequences are LNHNV and YYDKDF (reference sequence). V was trimmed by 1 base and J by 3 bases, leaving 10 bases between them. TCRdb reprocessed the 5' RACE reads with MiXCR, giving one entry per CDR3 protein. The repertoire holds some 65,000 distinct CDR3 sequences, with around 5.2% as singletons. The data are from a study of neurological immune-mediated disorders. About the research overall: There were around 34 multiple sclerosis patients. Of these, roughly 30 had relapsing-remitting MS and 3 had secondary progressive MS. Study results and limitations: The absence of any CDR3 amino acid sequence shared by expanded clones across subjects suggests that repertoires were private in all groups.

The chain recombines TRBV15 with TRBJ1-5; D is undetermined. The specimen sequenced was PBMCs. This sequence was found in a woman aged 30 to 39 with multiple sclerosis. CDR3 coding DNA: TGTGCCACCAGCAGAGGGTACCGCCTCAATCAGCCCCAGCATTTT. Residues: CATSRGYRLNQPQHF.